This TCR beta chain was recovered during a study of T cell repertoires in cytomegalovirus infection. Study at large: Recently identified HLA-C-restricted CMV epitopes were among the peptides used. Public TCR beta signatures indicated both CMV infection and matching HLA type. Whole-study findings and limits: Dominating the ex vivo response were HLA-C-restricted CMV-specific TCR beta clonotypes.

TCRdb reanalysed the reads using MiXCR and keeps one entry per CDR3 protein. The table includes approximately 990,000 distinct CDR3 sequences, about a third detected once. Notes on this clonotype: Its antigen is still unknown.

Sequences were derived from cultured CD8+ T cells from PBMCs, sampled from culture after CMV antigen stimulation. This TCR came from a human donor in good health (CMV status not recorded). Some clones in this sample may be carry-over from other donors' samples.

The CDR3 is CASTADYYTGEEDTEAFF. The CDR3 DNA reads TGTGCCAGTACCGCGGACTACTACACAGGGGAAGAGGACACTGAAGCTTTCTTT. The genes are TRBV19 and TRBJ1-1, with TRBD1 identical over 7 bases. From germline, CDR1 is LNHDA and CDR2 SQIVND (reference sequence). V lost 7 bases and J lost 3; bases outside the gene matches: 20. The CDR3 extends over 18 amino acids.